Below are 11 T cell receptor beta chains sequenced from a single sample in a study of T-cell reconstitution after alpha-beta-depleted transplantation in children. During its preparation, the TCRbeta library received unique molecular identifiers. TCRdb processed the PCR reads anew with MiXCR; each CDR3 protein has one entry. The sample consists of approximately 200,000 distinct CDR3 sequences, roughly 6.3% of them appearing once. Sequencing was performed on PBMCs, taken before TCRalphabeta/CD19-depleted stem cell transplant. These receptors were obtained from a girl in the first two years of life with combined immunodeficiency, due to receive a stem cell transplant.

The chain has TRBV20-1 and TRBJ2-7; D might be TRBD2 (7 bases). The CDR3 covers 15 residues. Germline V gene sequence: CDR1 DFQATT, CDR2 SNEGSKA (reference sequence). The CDR3 region is CCVQLGGGADYEQYF. The CDR3 bases are TGCTGTGTTCAGCTCGGAGGGGGGGCTGATTACGAGCAGTACTTC.

This clonotype was found many times. The CDR3 region has the DNA TGTGCCACCAGCAGAACCTACAATGAGCAGTTCTTC. As protein: CATSRTYNEQFF. V is TRBV15 and J is TRBJ2-1, with unresolved D. V was shortened by 2 bases and J by 2 bases, with 1 base between the two germline ends. CDR1 and CDR2 from the germline V gene are LNHNV and YYDKDF (reference sequence). This CDR3 comprises 12 residues.

This clonotype was observed once. A single base separates this from a much larger clone, so it may be a read error. The chain joins TRBV24-1 to TRBJ2-7, with D possibly being TRBD1 or TRBD2 (6 bases each). The length of the CDR3 is 12 residues. V lost 7 bases to trimming and J lost 13 bases, with 19 bases between them. Per germline, CDR1 KGHDR and CDR2 SFDVKD. CDR3 in amino acids: CATRDQVGGKYF. CDR3 sequence (DNA): TGTGCCACCAGAGATCAGGTGGGGGGCAAATACTTC.

The gene calls are TRBV20-1 and TRBJ1-6, with D maybe TRBD1 (5 bases). Germline V CDR1 and CDR2: DFQATT, SNEGSKA (reference sequence). This CDR3 comprises 16 residues. The V and J ends lost 2 bases and 0 bases respectively, with 11 bases between them. The CDR3 here is CSARPREDSYNSPLHF. In nucleotides, the CDR3 is TGCAGTGCTAGACCCAGGGAAGACTCCTATAATTCACCCCTCCACTTT.

This clonotype was recorded at least ten times. This chain uses TRBV5-5 with TRBJ2-1; D is perhaps TRBD1 (5 bases). The germline V gene has CDR1 SGHKS and CDR2 YYEKEE (reference sequence). This CDR3 region has 13 residues. V was cut by 2 bases and J by 9 bases, with 12 bases left in between. The CDR3: CASSLDSLGEQFF. The CDR3 nucleotides read TGTGCCAGCAGCTTAGACAGCTTGGGTGAGCAGTTCTTC.

This clonotype was picked up a small number of times. This rearrangement joins TRBV7-9 to TRBJ2-1, with D unresolved. The CDR3 runs to 15 residues. V lost 4 bases, J lost 5 bases, and 15 bases lay in between. In germline, CDR1 is SEHNR, CDR2 FQNEAQ (reference sequence). CDR3 region: CASSSPTNTHNEQFF. The CDR3 DNA reads as TGTGCCAGCAGCTCTCCGACAAATACACACAATGAGCAGTTCTTC.

The sample holds many counts of this clonotype. The chain couples TRBV7-8 to TRBJ1-2, with D hard to call. CDR1 and CDR2 from the germline V gene are SGHVS and FQNEAQ. This CDR3 has 15 residues. V was pared by 5 bases and J by 7 bases, with 20 bases between. The DNA of the CDR3 is TGTGCCAGCAGCCCTAGAGGTCCGGAGGATGTTGGCTACACCTTC. It specifies CASSPRGPEDVGYTF.

This clonotype was observed a handful of times. V is TRBV7-6 and J is TRBJ2-6; D tentatively reads TRBD1 or TRBD2 (5 bases each). Trimming left V 2 bases short and J 0 bases short, with 11 bases between. Germline CDR1 is SGHVS and CDR2 is FNYEAQ. The CDR3 contains 17 residues. The CDR3 is CASSLQGPYSGANVLTF. The CDR3 coding sequence is TGTGCCAGCAGCTTACAGGGACCATACTCTGGGGCCAACGTCCTGACTTTC. The full variable domain, completed using reference TRBV7-6 and TRBJ2-6, is GAGVSQSPRYKVTKRGQDVALRCDPISGHVSLYWYRQALGQGPEFLTYFNYEAQQDKSGLPNDRFSAERPEGSISTLTIQRTEQRDSAMYRCASSLQGPYSGANVLTFGAGSRLTVL.

At least ten counts were recorded for this clonotype. CDR3 protein: CASRRLAGGYGHTDTQYF. As DNA, the CDR3 is TGCGCCAGCAGAAGGCTAGCGGGGGGGTACGGACACACAGATACGCAGTATTTT. V gene TRBV4-1 combines with J gene TRBJ2-3; 12 nucleotides align to TRBD2. The ends lost 6 bases at V and 2 bases at J; junction bases unmatched: 12. The germline gives CDR1 MGHRA, CDR2 YSYEKL. The CDR3 is 18 residues long.

This clonotype was seen many times. This chain connects TRBV12-3 or TRBV12-4 to TRBJ2-1; 7 bases fit TRBD2. This CDR3 comprises 15 residues. V was pared by 7 bases and J by 0 bases, with 6 bases of the junction left unmatched. The chain's CDR3 is CASTTSGNSYNEQFF. Written as DNA, the CDR3 is TGTGCCAGCACCACGAGCGGGAACTCCTACAATGAGCAGTTCTTC.

This clonotype was seen many times. This sequence joins TRBV4-3 and TRBJ2-7; D perhaps matches TRBD1 (5 bases). Germline V gene data show CDR1 as LGHNA and CDR2 as YSLEER. The V end was cut by 1 base, the J end by 2 bases, with 6 bases between. The CDR3 loop spans 13 amino acids. The CDR3 region has the DNA TGCGCCAGCAGCCAAGGGGGCACCTACGAGCAGTACTTC. Translation: CASSQGGTYEQYF.